These 28 T cell receptor beta chains originate from one sample sequenced in a study of CD8+CD57+ T cells in acquired aplastic anemia. It was genomic DNA that served as the template for profiling TCR beta VDJ and CDR3. TCRdb fed the reads into MiXCR, producing one record per CDR3 protein. Of some 170,000 distinct CDR3 sequences listed, around 48% were seen once; the top ten hold around 1.1%. Patients sequenced had flow cytometry evidence of CD8+CD57+ cell expansion. Sequenced sample: sorted CD4+, CD8+, or CD8+CD57+ T cells (not recorded which) from PBMCs. The receptors were gathered from a human donor with aplastic anemia.

This clonotype was recorded at least ten times. J is TRBJ1-4 and V is TRBV12-3 or TRBV12-4; D gene ambiguous. The CDR3 is made up of 15 amino acids. V shed 2 bases and J shed 7 bases, with 14 bases lying between them. The CDR3 reads CASSLHPPGAEKLFF. As DNA, the CDR3 is TGTGCCAGCAGTTTACATCCGCCGGGAGCTGAAAAACTGTTTTTT.

This clonotype was observed many times. This CDR3 reads CASSLADRVVREQFF. The CDR3 bases are TGCGCCAGCAGCTTGGCTGACAGGGTGGTGCGGGAGCAGTTCTTC. This chain joins TRBV5-1 and TRBJ2-1; TRBD1 matches 7 bases. Germline assignment: CDR1 SGHRS and CDR2 YFSETQ. The CDR3 spans 15 residues. V was clipped by 0 bases and J by 10 bases; unmatched bases: 10.

This clonotype was seen only once. A junction boundary mismatches the germline segment, possibly from a read error. V is TRBV18 and J is TRBJ2-1; 7 bases fit TRBD2. Germline assignment: CDR1 KGHSH and CDR2 LQKENI. The CDR3 has 12 amino acids. CDR3 protein: CASSPQRDERFF. The DNA for the CDR3 is TGTGCCAGCTCACCACAGCGGGATGAGCGGTTCTTC.

This rearrangement joins TRBV7-8 to TRBJ2-3; 7 positions match TRBD2. The ends lost 5 bases at V and 8 bases at J; junction bases unmatched: 7. CDR1 is SGHVS and CDR2 is FQNEAQ in the germline V gene. CDR3 length equals 13 residues. The CDR3 sequence: CASSPVGGSTQYF. CDR3 sequence (DNA): TGTGCCAGCAGCCCGGTGGGCGGGAGTACGCAGTATTTT.

This sequence joins TRBV25-1 and TRBJ1-6; 8 bases are a match to TRBD1. Germline CDR1 MGHDK, CDR2 SYGVNS. With 1 base clipped from V and 6 bases from J, the junction kept 5 bases outside the gene matches. The CDR3 extends over 16 amino acids. CDR3 residues: CASSESRQGSNSPLHF. In DNA, the CDR3 is TGTGCCAGCAGTGAATCGAGACAGGGGAGTAATTCACCCCTCCACTTT.

This clonotype was picked up many times. The chain combines TRBV20-1 with TRBJ1-2; D remains unclear. CDR3 length equals 15 residues. The V and J ends lost 0 bases and 7 bases respectively, with 18 bases between them. Germline CDR1 DFQATT, CDR2 SNEGSKA (reference sequence). The CDR3 spells CSARDLMEGLAGYTF. CDR3 coding DNA: TGCAGTGCTAGAGACCTAATGGAGGGCCTTGCTGGCTACACCTTC.

This clonotype was counted between two and nine times. Just one base apart from a much larger clone, this may be a read error. The rearrangement uses TRBV20-1 and TRBJ1-5; 7 nucleotides agree with TRBD1. CDR3 size: 14 residues. V was clipped by 4 bases and J by 16 bases; unmatched bases: 19. Per the germline V gene, CDR1 is DFQATT and CDR2 is SNEGSKA (reference sequence). CDR3 sequence: CSATTGFGNQPHHF. The CDR3 DNA reads as TGCAGTGCTACGACAGGGTTTGGTAATCAGCCTCATCATTTT.

V usage is TRBV19 and J usage is TRBJ2-7; D possibly corresponds to TRBD2 (7 bases). The germline gives CDR1 LNHDA, CDR2 SQIVND (reference sequence). The CDR3 runs to 13 residues. V lost 9 bases and J lost 7, with 19 bases in between. The CDR3 DNA is TGTGCCAGGTGGCGGGGGCCAAACAATGAGCAGTACTTC. Its translation is CARWRGPNNEQYF.

The table lists this clonotype with many counts. This sequence joins TRBV2 and TRBJ2-3, with D perhaps matching TRBD1 or TRBD2 (5 bases each). Trimming pared 5 bases from V and 6 bases from J, leaving 18 bases between. Germline V gene lookup returns CDR1 SNHLY and CDR2 FYNNEI. The CDR3 sequence is 15 residues long. The CDR3 protein is CASSKDFQGGDTQYF. The CDR3, as DNA: TGTGCCAGCAGTAAGGACTTCCAGGGTGGGGATACGCAGTATTTT.

Only a few counts were recorded for this clonotype. The CDR3 region is CSARNPKEAFF. In DNA form, the CDR3 reads TGCAGTGCTAGAAATCCCAAGGAAGCTTTCTTT. The chain has TRBV20-1 and TRBJ1-1, with no clear D. Germline values: CDR1 DFQATT, CDR2 SNEGSKA (reference sequence). The CDR3 consists of 11 residues. V lost 2 bases, J lost 8 bases, and 9 bases lay in between.

This clonotype was recorded at least ten times. The V call is TRBV12-3 or TRBV12-4, the J call TRBJ2-5; 10 bases agree with TRBD2. Unmatched junction bases numbered 11, after V lost 6 bases and J lost 4 bases. The CDR3 covers 16 residues. The CDR3: CASSLSGGPARETQYF. CDR3 sequence (DNA): TGTGCCAGCAGCCTTAGCGGGGGGCCTGCGAGAGAGACCCAGTACTTC.

Points on this clonotype: A much larger clone sits a single nucleotide away, making a read error possible. The J gene is TRBJ1-1, the V gene TRBV6-5; 7 bases are a match to TRBD1. After removal of 8 bases from V and 11 bases from J, the junction contained 11 bases not matched to a gene. In germline, CDR1 is MNHEY, CDR2 SVGAGI. There are 12 residues in the CDR3. The CDR3 sequence is CASGFGQDKAFF. The CDR3 DNA reads TGTGCCAGCGGTTTCGGACAGGATAAGGCTTTCTTT.

This clonotype was counted many times. The chain couples TRBV5-1 to TRBJ2-7, with D perhaps matching TRBD2 (5 bases). Germline V CDR1 and CDR2: SGHRS, YFSETQ. The CDR3 spans 13 residues. V gave up 3 bases and J gave up 4 bases, with 11 bases separating them. The CDR3 here is CASSSRVGYEQYF. DNA for the CDR3: TGCGCCAGCAGCTCGCGGGTAGGATACGAGCAGTACTTC.

About this clonotype itself: With a much larger clone just one base away, this may be a read error. This sequence joins TRBV4-2 and TRBJ2-1, with 13 positions matching TRBD2. Germline V gene lookup returns CDR1 LGHNA and CDR2 YNFKEQ. The CDR3 runs 19 residues. The CDR3 loop is CASSQGGLAGVLSYDEQFF. CDR3 DNA: TGTGCCAGCAGCCAAGGAGGACTAGCGGGGGTGCTATCCTACGATGAGCAGTTCTTC.

This clonotype appeared many times. The chain joins TRBV6-1 to TRBJ2-7, with D unclear. CDR1 MNHNS and CDR2 SASEGT come from the germline V gene. The V end was cut by 6 bases, the J end by 0 bases, with 15 bases between. This CDR3 region has 15 residues. CDR3 bases: TGTGCCAGCAGGAATACCCTTGACACCTCCTACGAGCAGTACTTC. Its protein is CASRNTLDTSYEQYF.

For the CDR3, the DNA is TGTGCCATCAGCCCCGGTGACTACGAGCAGTACTTC. Translated, it gives CAISPGDYEQYF. V gene TRBV10-3 combines with J gene TRBJ2-7; D gene uncertain. Trimming stripped 6 bases from V and 3 bases from J, with 9 bases between. Germline CDR1 and CDR2: ENHRY and SYGVKD. CDR3 length: 12 residues.

There are a few counts of this clonotype. The J gene is TRBJ2-7, the V gene TRBV19; D is possibly TRBD1 (6 bases). V lost 4 bases to trimming and J lost 0 bases, with 10 bases between them. This CDR3 is built from 14 residues. Germline V gives CDR1 LNHDA, CDR2 SQIVND (reference sequence). CDR3 amino acids: CASSTRTASYEQYF. The CDR3 nucleotides read TGTGCCAGTAGTACAAGGACAGCCTCCTACGAGCAGTACTTC.

This clonotype was detected only once. The V call is TRBV7-6, the J call TRBJ2-3; D is perhaps TRBD2 (6 bases). Germline V gene sequence: CDR1 SGHVS, CDR2 FNYEAQ. The V gene lost 3 bases and the J gene lost 1 base, with 11 bases spanning the gap. This CDR3 is 15 amino acids long. CDR3 sequence reads: CASSFTPGGTDTQYF. CDR3 bases: TGTGCCAGCAGCTTCACGCCGGGGGGCACAGATACGCAGTATTTT. The full variable domain, its missing parts supplied by reference TRBV7-6 and TRBJ2-3, is GAGVSQSPRYKVTKRGQDVALRCDPISGHVSLYWYRQALGQGPEFLTYFNYEAQQDKSGLPNDRFSAERPEGSISTLTIQRTEQRDSAMYRCASSFTPGGTDTQYFGPGTRLTVL.

The table lists this clonotype with a few counts. The CDR3 end shows no conserved phenylalanine or tryptophan, and so a read error is likely. The chain employs TRBV10-2 and TRBJ2-1, with a possible D match to TRBD2 (5 bases). This CDR3 has 14 amino acids. Per the germline V gene, CDR1 is WSHSY and CDR2 is SAAADI. V lost 8 bases to trimming and J lost 2 bases, with 13 bases between them. CDR3 coding DNA: TGCGCCAGCGGTGTAGCGTCCCCCTACAATGAGCAGTTCTCC. Protein: CASGVASPYNEQFS.

This clonotype was seen only a few times. This clone may be a read error of a much larger clone one base away. The CDR3 loop is CASSSNQPRHF. For the CDR3, the DNA is TGTGCCAGTAGTAGCAATCAGCCCCGGCATTTT. The chain recombines TRBV19 with TRBJ1-5; D is unclear. The CDR3 totals 11 residues. The V gene's germline CDR1 is LNHDA and CDR2 SQIVND (reference sequence).

This clonotype has a count of ten or more. DNA of the CDR3: TGTGCCAGCAGCCCACCGGGAAAACGCACAGATACGCAGTATTTT. Translating it yields CASSPPGKRTDTQYF. The chain is built from TRBV12-3 or TRBV12-4 and TRBJ2-3, with D perhaps matching TRBD2 (5 bases). This CDR3 is built from 15 residues. The germline V and J ends were trimmed by 6 bases and 1 base, with 14 bases remaining between them.

This clonotype was seen ten or more times. This chain's CDR3 is CASSLGGTGYGYTF. The CDR3 nucleotides read TGTGCCAGCAGTTTAGGTGGGACAGGGTATGGCTACACCTTC. V gene TRBV12-3 or TRBV12-4 combines with J gene TRBJ1-2; TRBD1 aligns across 9 bases. The ends lost 1 base at V and 5 bases at J; junction bases unmatched: 2. The CDR3 spans 14 residues.

This clonotype was observed at least ten times. The chain employs TRBV5-6 and TRBJ2-7, with D perhaps matching TRBD1 (6 bases). The V and J ends lost 4 bases and 4 bases respectively, with 18 bases between them. The CDR3 is 15 residues long. Germline CDR1 reads SGHDT; CDR2 reads YYEEEE. The CDR3 protein is CASSLQGTLGYEQYF. For the CDR3, the DNA is TGTGCCAGCAGCCTACAGGGAACCCTTGGGTACGAGCAGTACTTC. The full variable domain, in which reference TRBV5-6 and TRBJ2-7 provide the parts outside the CDR3, is DAGVTQSPTHLIKTRGQQVTLRCSPKSGHDTVSWYQQALGQGPQFIFQYYEEEERQRGNFPDRFSGHQFPNYSSELNVNALLLGDSALYLCASSLQGTLGYEQYFGPGTRLTVT.

The CDR3: CASSMGGQPQHF. CDR3 DNA sequence: TGTGCCAGCAGTATGGGGGGCCAGCCCCAGCATTTT. The V and J genes are TRBV7-8 and TRBJ1-5; TRBD1 might be the D (6 bases). The V end was cut by 6 bases, the J end by 7 bases, with 10 bases between. The CDR3 spans 12 residues. The V gene's germline CDR1 is SGHVS and CDR2 FQNEAQ.

This rearrangement joins TRBV29-1 to TRBJ2-2; 9 bases map to TRBD1. V trimming: 4 bases; J trimming: 7 bases; junction bases outside the gene matches: 10. CDR1 and CDR2 (germline): SQVTM, ANQGSEA. The CDR3 loop spans 15 amino acids. The CDR3 loop reads CSVVFGQGLGGELFF. DNA for the CDR3: TGCAGCGTTGTGTTCGGACAGGGGCTCGGCGGGGAGCTGTTTTTT.

This clonotype was detected ten times or more. The chain couples TRBV12-3 or TRBV12-4 to TRBJ1-2, with 7 bases lining up with TRBD1. CDR3 length equals 14 residues. V was clipped by 7 bases and J by 2 bases; unmatched bases: 7. The CDR3 loop reads CASTRGQVNYGYTF. The CDR3 DNA follows: TGTGCCAGCACACGCGGACAGGTGAACTATGGCTACACCTTC.

This clonotype has a count of ten or more. This chain joins TRBV5-4 and TRBJ1-2; tentative D call: TRBD1 (6 bases). This CDR3 is 14 amino acids long. The V and J ends lost 4 bases and 7 bases respectively, with 17 bases between them. Germline V gene data show CDR1 as SGHNT and CDR2 as YYREEE (reference sequence). Here the CDR3 DNA reads TGTGCCAGCAGCCCTCGGGGGGGGCGGCTTGGCTACACCTTC. Translated: CASSPRGGRLGYTF.

This clonotype occurred many times. The chain couples TRBV12-3 or TRBV12-4 to TRBJ1-6, with 7 bases that match TRBD1. V shed 9 bases, J shed 10 bases, and the junction held 9 bases outside the gene matches. The CDR3 length is 13 residues. The CDR3 region is CASRDRVGSPLHF. CDR3 coding DNA: TGTGCCAGTAGAGACAGGGTTGGATCACCCCTCCACTTT.